Listed here are 22 T cell receptor beta chains from one sample, sequenced in a study of CD8+ T cells in alopecia areata. Described treatment: oral pan-JAK inhibitor, 5-10 mg twice daily. TCR sequencing used cDNA made by reverse transcription of extracted RNA. Assay: immunoSEQ multiplex PCR; the TCRdb copy retains only in-frame clones and omits some. The profile covers about 180,000 clones, with about 54% appearing a single time and more than 15% taken by the ten largest. The input for sequencing was CD4+ T cells sorted from blood, taken at roughly week 58, from a patient treated with tofacitinib. The source is a human donor with alopecia areata.

The CDR3 sequence: CASSGEGGSNQPQHF. In DNA form, the CDR3 reads TGTGCCAGCAGTGGGGAGGGCGGATCCAATCAGCCCCAGCATTTT. The chain recombines TRBV2 with TRBJ1-5; D remains ambiguous. Germline V gives CDR1 SNHLY, CDR2 FYNNEI. This CDR3 has 15 amino acids. V was cut by 4 bases and J by 3 bases, with 13 bases left in between.

The rearrangement uses TRBV5-1 and TRBJ1-5, with D possibly TRBD1 on 6 matching bases. The CDR3 sequence is 14 residues long. Germline CDR1 and CDR2: SGHRS and YFSETQ. V gave up 2 bases and J gave up 6 bases, with 12 bases separating them. CDR3 nucleotides: TGCGCCAGCAGCTTCGGACAGCGCGGTCAGCCCCAGCATTTT. Amino acids: CASSFGQRGQPQHF.

The chain carries TRBV15 and TRBJ1-1, with D possibly matching TRBD1 (5 bases). This CDR3 comprises 14 residues. The ends were cut back, 3 bases at V and 6 bases at J, with 14 bases in the middle. Germline CDR1 LNHNV, CDR2 YYDKDF (reference sequence). The CDR3: CATSSDRGRAEAFF. CDR3 sequence (DNA): TGTGCCACCAGCAGCGACAGAGGACGGGCTGAAGCTTTCTTT.

A single count supports this clone. This chain joins TRBV5-1 and TRBJ1-2; D possibly corresponds to TRBD1 (5 bases). Germline CDR1 and CDR2: SGHRS and YFSETQ. The CDR3 is 13 residues long. Trimming removed 4 bases from V and 6 bases from J, with 13 bases in between. The CDR3 loop is CASSAGWDHGYTF. CDR3 nucleotides: TGCGCCAGCAGCGCCGGATGGGACCATGGCTACACCTTC.

This clone was counted many times. CDR3 in DNA: TGTGCCAGCAGTTCTCGCAGTAGGGGCTCCTACGAGCAGTACTTC. Protein: CASSSRSRGSYEQYF. The V gene is TRBV28, the J gene TRBJ2-7, with D possibly matching TRBD1 (5 bases). The CDR3 length is 15 residues. With 4 bases removed from V and 0 bases from J, the gap between germline ends came to 13 bases. Germline loops: CDR1 MDHEN, CDR2 SYDVKM.

The genes are TRBV7-9 and TRBJ2-7; 8 bases match TRBD1. The CDR3 length is 14 residues. CDR1 is SEHNR and CDR2 is FQNEAQ in the germline V gene (reference sequence). Germline trimming cut 2 bases from V and 3 bases from J; bases unmatched to any gene: 3. Here the CDR3 reads CASSLTGQGYEQYF. CDR3 DNA sequence: TGTGCCAGCAGCTTAACCGGACAGGGCTACGAGCAGTACTTC.

The V and J genes are TRBV6-5 and TRBJ2-7; TRBD1 aligns across 7 bases. The junction had 10 bases not matched to a gene; V was cut back by 5 bases and J by 3 bases. Germline V gene data show CDR1 as MNHEY and CDR2 as SVGAGI. The CDR3 consists of 15 residues. Here the CDR3 DNA reads TGTGCCAGCAGTCGAACAGGGGACAGAAACTACGAGCAGTACTTC. It specifies CASSRTGDRNYEQYF.

This clone has a single count. The chain links TRBV5-6 to TRBJ1-1; perhaps TRBD1 as D (6 bases). The CDR3 contains 16 residues. Germline V lookup: CDR1 SGHDT, CDR2 YYEEEE. The germline V and J ends were trimmed by 2 bases and 1 base, with 15 bases remaining between them. CDR3 region: CASSFRIGQSNTEAFF. The CDR3 DNA reads as TGTGCCAGCAGCTTTAGAATCGGACAGTCGAACACTGAAGCTTTCTTT.

The CDR3 DNA reads as TGCAGCGTTGAAGAGGGGTGGGGTGGCTACACCTTC. The encoded protein is CSVEEGWGGYTF. This chain uses TRBV29-1 with TRBJ1-2; D is undetermined. Germline CDR1 is SQVTM and CDR2 is ANQGSEA. There are 12 residues in the CDR3. Trimming cost V 0 bases and J 7 bases, with 9 bases left between them.

This clone has only a few counts. The rearrangement links TRBV23-1 to TRBJ1-2, with no clear D. TRBV23-1 is designated an ORF whose function remains uncertain. CDR3 length equals 14 residues. Trimming removed 3 bases at V and 8 bases at J, with 16 bases between. The CDR3 here is CASSHTPPNGGYTF. Written as DNA, the CDR3 is TGCGCCAGCAGTCACACACCCCCGAACGGGGGCTACACCTTC.

The table lists this clone with a few counts. The V gene is TRBV7-9, the J gene TRBJ2-3, with D perhaps matching TRBD2 (5 bases). The germline V gene encodes CDR1 SEHNR and CDR2 FQNEAQ (reference sequence). V was shortened by 0 bases and J by 6 bases, with 7 bases between the two germline ends. The CDR3 runs to 13 residues. Here the CDR3 reads CASSLAGLDTQYF. CDR3 sequence (DNA): TGTGCCAGCAGCTTAGCCGGACTTGATACGCAGTATTTT.

This clone was seen once. The V gene is TRBV30, the J gene TRBJ1-1; TRBD1 matches 7 bases. The V segment lost 0 bases and the J segment 5 bases; nucleotides outside the gene matches: 3. The CDR3 has 13 amino acids. Germline CDR1 and CDR2: GTSNPN and SVGIG (reference sequence). CDR3: CAWSVGGRTEAFF. The CDR3 coding sequence is TGTGCCTGGAGTGTAGGGGGCCGGACTGAAGCTTTCTTT.

The chain recombines TRBV5-1 with TRBJ2-3; the D is unclear. The CDR3 runs to 14 residues. Between the trimmed V and J ends, which lost 1 base and 3 bases, there was a span of 9 bases. CDR1 and CDR2 from the germline V gene are SGHRS and YFSETQ. This CDR3 reads CASSLSVSTDTQYF. The CDR3 nucleotides read TGCGCCAGCAGCTTGTCGGTCTCTACAGATACGCAGTATTTT. Full variable domain (missing parts from reference TRBV5-1 and TRBJ2-3): KAGVTQTPRYLIKTRGQQVTLSCSPISGHRSVSWYQQTPGQGLQFLFEYFSETQRNKGNFPGRFSGRQFSNSRSEMNVSTLELGDSALYLCASSLSVSTDTQYFGPGTRLTVL.

The gene calls are TRBV29-1 and TRBJ1-2; 7 nucleotides agree with TRBD1. Germline V gives CDR1 SQVTM, CDR2 ANQGSEA. The V segment lost 7 bases and the J segment 4 bases; nucleotides outside the gene matches: 9. The CDR3 covers 13 residues. CDR3 sequence (DNA): TGCAGCGCCGGTGACAGGGACCTCTATGGCTACACCTTC. It is translated as CSAGDRDLYGYTF.

Here the CDR3 reads CASSQPAQGTGELFF. Here the CDR3 DNA reads TGCGCCAGCAGCCAACCAGCTCAGGGCACCGGGGAGCTGTTTTTT. The J gene is TRBJ2-2, the V gene TRBV5-1; a weak D match, TRBD1 (5 bases). Germline-derived CDR1 and CDR2 are SGHRS and YFSETQ. V shed 4 bases and J shed 4 bases, with 14 bases lying between them. The CDR3 is 15 residues long.

The V call is TRBV7-9, the J call TRBJ2-7; D call uncertain. V was pared by 1 base and J by 3 bases, with 7 bases between. Germline values: CDR1 SEHNR, CDR2 FQNEAQ (reference sequence). This CDR3 comprises 13 residues. The CDR3 loop is CASSLGSHYEQYF. The CDR3 DNA reads as TGTGCCAGCAGCTTAGGATCTCACTACGAGCAGTACTTC. Drawing the rest from reference TRBV7-9 and TRBJ2-7, the complete variable domain is DTGVSQNPRHKITKRGQNVTFRCDPISEHNRLYWYRQTLGQGPEFLTYFQNEAQLEKSRLLSDRFSAERPKGSFSTLEIQRTEQGDSAMYLCASSLGSHYEQYFGPGTRLTVT.

CDR3 in DNA: TGCAGCGCCCGGACTAGCGGGGGGGAGACCCAGTACTTC. This translates into CSARTSGGETQYF. V gene TRBV29-1 combines with J gene TRBJ2-5, with TRBD2 matching over 14 bases. CDR1 is SQVTM, CDR2 ANQGSEA, per germline. CDR3 length: 13 residues. The V and J ends lost 7 bases and 5 bases, in that order; junction bases with no gene match: 3.

V usage is TRBV5-6 and J usage is TRBJ1-6; D unclear. This CDR3 comprises 13 residues. Deletions cut 0 bases from V and 11 bases from J, with 9 bases between. CDR1 is SGHDT, CDR2 YYEEEE, per germline. Here the CDR3 DNA reads TGTGCCAGCAGCTTGGCCGCGGCGACACCCCTCCACTTT. Protein: CASSLAAATPLHF.

The chain links TRBV29-1 to TRBJ2-3; 10 bases match TRBD2. The CDR3 extends over 14 amino acids. Trimming took 4 bases from V and 2 from J; bases not matched to a gene: 3. The germline CDR1 and CDR2 sequences are SQVTM and ANQGSEA. Here the CDR3 reads CSVGTSGFTDTQYF. The CDR3 DNA reads as TGCAGCGTTGGGACTAGCGGTTTCACAGATACGCAGTATTTT.

The V call is TRBV11-2, the J call TRBJ1-5, with TRBD1 identical over 7 bases. J gave up 5 bases and V 1 base, and 5 bases lay outside the gene matches. CDR3 length equals 15 residues. Germline loops: CDR1 SGHAT, CDR2 FQNNGV. The CDR3 DNA reads TGTGCCAGCAGCTTAGCTGCAGGGGGGGATCAGCCCCAGCATTTT. Translating it yields CASSLAAGGDQPQHF.

The V and J genes are TRBV29-1 and TRBJ2-5, with no clear D. Trimming cost V 6 bases and J 3 bases, with 17 bases left between them. CDR1 is SQVTM, CDR2 ANQGSEA, per germline. The CDR3 consists of 14 residues. The CDR3 region is CSVGRQSREETQYF. In nucleotides, the CDR3 is TGCAGCGTCGGCCGACAATCCCGAGAAGAGACCCAGTACTTC.

This clone was counted a few times. This sequence joins TRBV7-9 and TRBJ1-1; the D is unclear. V gave up 4 bases and J gave up 2 bases, with 8 bases separating them. This CDR3 has 13 residues. Germline V CDR1 and CDR2: SEHNR, FQNEAQ (reference sequence). The CDR3 region has the DNA TGTGCCAGCAGCTACACACTTAACACTGAAGCTTTCTTT. This gives the protein CASSYTLNTEAFF.